This paragraph covers one TCR beta chain sequence. Its specificity is unknown. This record belongs to a study of CD8 T cells in ankylosing spondylitis. Notes on the study in general: Some of the motif variants had earlier been found in reactive arthritis patients' fluid and blood. Disease-linked clones bore a CD8+ phenotype, appearing relatively rarely in peripheral blood. Matched ankylosing spondylitis synovial fluid reportedly showed significant enrichment of disease-linked clones. Seemingly characteristic of ankylosing spondylitis blood was a TCR beta motif consisting of eight highly homologous variants.

From germline, CDR1 is SGHTA and CDR2 FQGNSA. Losses at the gene ends were 4 bases for V and 8 bases for J; bases not matched to a gene: 5. The CDR3 totals 14 residues. One entry per CDR3 protein results from TCRdb running MiXCR on the 5' RACE reads. The sample lists 200,000 to 250,000 distinct CDR3 sequences; 8.2% were seen once. This chain links TRBV7-2 with TRBJ1-6; 7 positions agree with TRBD1. The sequence derives from a female donor with ankylosing spondylitis or in good health (not recorded which). The sample consisted of blood, either unsorted or a sorted T cell fraction (not recorded which). The CDR3 loop is CASSSGTADSPLHF. Here the CDR3 DNA reads TGTGCCAGCAGCTCCGGGACAGCAGATTCACCCCTCCACTTT.